Following are 2 T cell receptor beta chains from one sample sequenced in a study of T cell repertoires in cytomegalovirus infection (dated by TCRdb to between 2018 and 2020). Sequencing instrument: Illumina HiSeq 1500. TCRdb reprocessed the public reads (quality trimming at Q25 with fastp, clone calling with MiXCR) and kept in-frame beta chains. Records with the same CDR3 protein are collapsed into one entry carrying the most frequent genes and DNA. The sample data list roughly 100,000 distinct CDR3 sequences, and 16% of these were observed just once. The ten biggest clones cover approximately 7.9% of the sample. Sequences were obtained from PBMCs. These receptors originate from a human donor in good health (CMV status not recorded). Some clones in this sample may be carry-over from other donors' samples.

This clonotype was seen at least ten times. The chain is built from TRBV7-2 and TRBJ1-2; D is undetermined. Trimming shortened V by 1 base and J by 4 bases, and 7 bases separated the two germline ends. This CDR3 contains 13 residues. Germline assignment: CDR1 SGHTA and CDR2 FQGNSA. The CDR3 spells CASSLGRIYGYTF. CDR3 DNA: TGTGCCAGCAGCTTAGGGCGGATCTATGGCTACACCTTC.

The chain employs TRBV3-1 and TRBJ1-2; D gene uncertain. Germline V gene data show CDR1 as LGHDT and CDR2 as YNNKEL (reference sequence). The CDR3 extends over 13 amino acids. Trimming stripped 3 bases from V and 1 base from J, with 6 bases between. The CDR3 is CASSHYNNYGYTF. CDR3 nucleotide sequence: TGTGCCAGCAGCCACTACAATAACTATGGCTACACCTTC.